The entry that follows covers one T cell receptor (beta chain) sequence. Measured with immunoSEQ multiplex PCR; TCRdb has only the in-frame clones, and not every one. Among about 36,000 clones, 89% were seen once, and the ten largest hold approximately 10%. This entry comes from a study of T cell changes during pregnancy in multiple sclerosis. Between the trimmed V and J ends, which lost 0 bases and 7 bases, there was a span of 13 bases. CDR3 size: 14 residues. From germline, CDR1 is GTSNPN and CDR2 SVGIG (reference sequence). The sample consisted of CD8+ T cells from peripheral blood mononuclear cells, taken in the third trimester of pregnancy. The chain carries TRBV30 and TRBJ1-5, with D maybe TRBD1 (5 bases). This clonotype was sampled from a female donor with multiple sclerosis, enrolled in a pregnancy study. The CDR3 DNA reads as TGTGCCTGGAGTGTAAGGGGTTTTGGGCAGCCCCAGCATTTT. Translating gives CAWSVRGFGQPQHF.